Below, one T cell receptor (beta chain) is given with its context. TCRdb reanalysed the PCR reads using MiXCR and keeps one entry per CDR3 protein. The table lists around 470,000 distinct CDR3 sequences, around 23% of them singletons, with roughly 0.79% in the top ten. This specimen belongs to a study of molecular identifiers for immune sequencing clone quantification. The CDR3 consists of 15 residues. V was shortened by 5 bases and J by 5 bases, with 19 bases between the two germline ends. CDR1 is SEHNR, CDR2 FQNEAQ, per germline (reference sequence). The authors sorted naive CD8 T cells as CD8+CD4-CCR7+CD45RA+.

The chain is built from TRBV7-9 and TRBJ2-7, with D tentatively TRBD1 (5 bases). Sequenced input: naive CD8+ T cells from blood, with Jurkat cell RNA spiked in. Subset reported: FACS-sorted CD8+CD4-CCR7+CD45RA+ naive T cells. The clonotype was recovered from a human donor in good health. Some libraries in this study had Jurkat cell RNA spiked in. CDR3 in amino acids: CASSPVYGASDEQYF. The CDR3 DNA sequence: TGTGCCAGCAGCCCCGTATATGGGGCAAGCGACGAGCAGTACTTC.